One and the same sample provided the 17 T cell receptor beta chains below, sequenced in a study of shared clonotypes between healthy human individuals. The protocol was immunoSEQ multiplex PCR, while the TCRdb copy is restricted to in-frame clones and leaves out a portion. The sample has roughly 2.2 million clones, approximately 90% seen once. Sequenced input: naive CD4+ T cells from PBMCs. As for subset: CD45RA+ positively selected. The receptors come from a man in his late teens or twenties in good health. Some clones in this sample may be carry-over from other donors' samples.

This rearrangement joins TRBV2 to TRBJ2-1; TRBD2 aligns across 10 bases. The CDR3 totals 16 residues. V was pared by 2 bases and J by 8 bases, with 9 bases of the junction left unmatched. Germline V gene data show CDR1 as SNHLY and CDR2 as FYNNEI. The CDR3 DNA reads as TGTGCCAGCAGTGAATCGAGCGGGAGGGACGGCTATGAGCAGTTCTTC. It translates to CASSESSGRDGYEQFF.

In its sample, this clone was seen a few times. The chain is built from TRBV21-1 and TRBJ1-2; the tabulated D call, TRBD1, remains unverified against the DNA. TRBV21-1 is a recognized pseudogene. CDR3 length equals 15 residues. The CDR3 DNA is TGTGCCAGCAGCAGGGACAGGCGACTACACTATGGCTACACCTTC. Translating it yields CASSRDRRLHYGYTF.

This sequence joins TRBV7-8 and TRBJ1-2; 8 bases map to TRBD1. J gave up 3 bases and V 4 bases, and 10 bases lay outside the gene matches. The CDR3 covers 16 residues. Germline CDR1 is SGHVS and CDR2 is FQNEAQ. CDR3 protein: CASSSLRGQQYYGYTF. The CDR3 DNA reads TGTGCCAGCAGCTCCCTCAGGGGGCAGCAATACTATGGCTACACCTTC.

The chain uses TRBV5-1 and TRBJ2-7; 8 bases line up with TRBD2. CDR1 and CDR2 from the germline V gene are SGHRS and YFSETQ. This CDR3 comprises 14 residues. The J segment lost 2 bases and the V segment lost 1 base, leaving 2 bases of the junction unmatched. This CDR3 reads CASSLLRGAYEQYF. In nucleotides, the CDR3 is TGCGCCAGCAGCTTGCTGCGGGGGGCCTACGAGCAGTACTTC.

The rearrangement links TRBV5-5 to TRBJ2-1, with TRBD1 identical over 9 bases. V shed 5 bases, J shed 4 bases, and the junction held 4 bases outside the gene matches. The CDR3 is made up of 14 amino acids. Germline CDR1 is SGHKS and CDR2 is YYEKEE (reference sequence). The CDR3 sequence is CASSGQGSYNEQFF. As DNA, the CDR3 is TGTGCCAGCAGTGGACAGGGGTCTTACAATGAGCAGTTCTTC.

Concerning this clone: This CDR3 is also generated by other DNA sequences in the sample. This rearrangement joins TRBV20-1 to TRBJ2-1, with unresolved D. The germline V gene has CDR1 DFQATT and CDR2 SNEGSKA (reference sequence). This CDR3 spans 10 amino acids. V lost 3 bases and J 7 bases, leaving 4 bases between the germline ends. The CDR3 DNA reads as TGCAGTGCTAGCAGGAATGAGCAGTTCTTC. Translating it yields CSASRNEQFF.

This clone was detected only a few times. The sample carries other DNA sequences with the same CDR3. The chain recombines TRBV18 with TRBJ1-1; D not certain. V dropped 6 bases and J dropped 2 bases, with 10 bases sitting between them. The CDR3 totals 13 residues. The germline gives CDR1 KGHSH, CDR2 LQKENI. CDR3 protein: CASSLAVNTEAFF. DNA of the CDR3: TGTGCCAGCTCCCTAGCAGTAAACACTGAAGCTTTCTTT.

CDR3 amino acids: CAWSLPFGEVKSTDTQYF. In DNA form, the CDR3 reads TGTGCCTGGAGTCTCCCTTTTGGGGAGGTTAAAAGCACAGATACGCAGTATTTT. The rearrangement joins TRBV30 to TRBJ2-3; maybe TRBD2 (6 bases). This CDR3 has 18 residues. V dropped 2 bases and J dropped 0 bases, with 21 bases sitting between them. The germline CDR1 and CDR2 sequences are GTSNPN and SVGIG (reference sequence).

This chain links TRBV28 with TRBJ2-1; the match to TRBD2 covers 7 bases. The CDR3 is 14 residues long. Trimming took 1 base from V and 5 from J; bases not matched to a gene: 2. From germline, CDR1 is MDHEN and CDR2 SYDVKM. CDR3 amino acids: CASSLYGRNNEQFF. CDR3 sequence (DNA): TGTGCCAGCAGTTTATACGGGAGGAACAATGAGCAGTTCTTC.

The chain links TRBV28 to TRBJ1-6; 7 bases line up with TRBD1. The junction had 17 bases not matched to a gene; V was cut back by 5 bases and J by 10 bases. This CDR3 spans 17 amino acids. Germline V gene sequence: CDR1 MDHEN, CDR2 SYDVKM. CDR3 sequence reads: CASSPLEVRGSGSPLHF. The CDR3, as DNA: TGTGCCAGCAGTCCCCTGGAGGTCAGGGGGTCTGGGTCACCCCTCCACTTT.

This clone was found once. The chain combines TRBV7-9 with TRBJ1-2; D not certain. Germline lookup yields CDR1 SEHNR and CDR2 FQNEAQ (reference sequence). This CDR3 region has 14 residues. V was shortened by 0 bases and J by 8 bases, with 13 bases between the two germline ends. This chain's CDR3 is CASSLAATFGGYTF. The CDR3 nucleotides are TGTGCCAGCAGCTTAGCGGCGACCTTTGGCGGCTACACCTTC.

The V and J genes are TRBV11-2 and TRBJ2-2; TRBD2 matches 8 bases. The CDR3 consists of 16 residues. CDR1 is SGHAT and CDR2 is FQNNGV in the germline V gene. After removal of 2 bases from V and 6 bases from J, the junction contained 8 bases not matched to a gene. CDR3 protein: CASSLSSGSSPGELFF. CDR3 sequence (DNA): TGTGCCAGCAGCTTATCGAGCGGGAGCAGTCCCGGGGAGCTGTTTTTT.

J is TRBJ2-7 and V is TRBV2; D is uncertain. The CDR3 consists of 12 residues. V lost 3 bases to trimming and J lost 3 bases, with 6 bases between them. Germline V lookup: CDR1 SNHLY, CDR2 FYNNEI. The CDR3 reads CASSEGFYEQYF. CDR3 DNA: TGTGCCAGCAGTGAGGGCTTCTACGAGCAGTACTTC.

The rearrangement links TRBV9 to TRBJ1-2; 7 bases line up with TRBD1. Germline-derived CDR1 and CDR2 are SGDLS and YYNGEE. CDR3 length: 13 amino acids. V dropped 0 bases and J dropped 10; count of bases not matched to a gene: 6. CDR3 residues: CASSVGRGSTYTF. In DNA form, the CDR3 reads TGTGCCAGCAGCGTAGGCAGGGGGAGTACCTACACCTTC.

The chain employs TRBV11-2 and TRBJ2-2, with 11 bases identical to TRBD2. The CDR3 is 17 amino acids. Germline V gene data show CDR1 as SGHAT and CDR2 as FQNNGV. V lost 0 bases and J lost 7; bases outside the gene matches: 7. The CDR3, as DNA: TGTGCCAGCAGCTTAGATCTTACTAGCGGGAGTTTCGGGGAGCTGTTTTTT. Residues: CASSLDLTSGSFGELFF.

Notes on this clone: This specimen includes other DNA sequences encoding the same CDR3. The V and J genes are TRBV5-1 and TRBJ1-3; D gene unclear. Between the trimmed V and J ends, which lost 1 base and 0 bases, there was a span of 5 bases. The CDR3 is 14 residues long. The germline CDR1 and CDR2 sequences are SGHRS and YFSETQ. As DNA, the CDR3 is TGCGCCAGCAGCTTGACCGGCTCTGGAAACACCATATATTTT. Encoded protein: CASSLTGSGNTIYF.

About this clone itself: This same CDR3 is encoded by further DNA sequences in the sample. The chain employs TRBV6-1 and TRBJ2-7; 7 nucleotides line up with TRBD2. Germline loops: CDR1 MNHNS, CDR2 SASEGT. With V trimmed by 3 bases and J by 4 bases, 0 bases remained unmatched. The CDR3 sequence is 12 residues long. CDR3 DNA: TGTGCCAGCAGTGAGGGGGGGTACGAGCAGTACTTC. Translation gives CASSEGGYEQYF.